The present T cell receptor (beta chain) was sequenced within a study of blood T cell repertoires in COVID-19. For the study at large: Researchers got acute and convalescent COVID-19 samples from the United States, Italy and Spain. T cells, B-cell-depleted T cells, or PBMCs provided the cDNA or gDNA that served as material.

The J segment lost 7 bases and the V segment lost 1 base, leaving 10 bases of the junction unmatched. Germline V gives CDR1 SGHVS, CDR2 FQNEAQ. The CDR3 extends over 17 amino acids. The sample holds a few counts of this clone. The authors' processing: Scientists estimated how many nucleated cells there were by amplifying reference gene primers. Sequenced by immunoSEQ multiplex PCR; TCRdb stores in-frame clones only, minus some. The DNA was the basis for D and trimming; V, J and clone size are from that table. The data contain tens of thousands of clones, approximately 88% of them singletons. V and J are TRBV7-8 and TRBJ1-6, with 7 nucleotides matching TRBD1. The receptor's source is a human donor in a cohort sampled during active COVID-19. Sequencing was performed on peripheral blood. CDR3 coding DNA: TGTGCCAGCAGCTTAGGAGTTAAGGGGGCGAGGAATTCACCCCTCCACTTT. This gives the protein CASSLGVKGARNSPLHF.